The clone carrying this T cell receptor (beta chain) was observed a few times. Indicated time point: patch test 2, 6 weeks after DPC sensitization. Regarding treatment: therapeutic diphenylcyclopropenone sensitization with weekly scalp DPC. TCRdb used MiXCR to reprocess the RACE reads, holding one entry per CDR3 protein. The table shows about 54,000 distinct CDR3 sequences, with just under 10% occurring only once. This entry is derived from a study of human T cells and chemical hapten exposure. This TCR came from a woman aged 50 to 60 with alopecia areata. Some clones in this sample may be carry-over from other donors' samples. The sample here was whole blood, taken in connection with sensitization to the hapten diphenylcyclopropenone (DPC).

The CDR3 bases are TGTGCCAGCAGCCAGTTGTACAGGGGGCGAGGTGAAGCTTTCTTT. It yields the protein CASSQLYRGRGEAFF. The rearrangement links TRBV14 to TRBJ1-1, with 9 bases identical to TRBD1. Looked up from germline, CDR1 is SGHDN and CDR2 is FVKESK. V was pared by 3 bases and J by 7 bases, with 9 bases of the junction left unmatched. This CDR3 has 15 residues.